This record covers a single T cell receptor (beta chain). What it recognizes is unknown. Produced via immunoSEQ multiplex PCR; TCRdb's table is partial and in-frame only. In the table there are some 150,000 clones, over 80% of which are singletons. This sample stems from a study of cytomegalovirus exposure and HLA in healthy donors. On the study more broadly: The 120 validation repertoires matched the roughly 700 first-cohort repertoires in platform, a later analysis reported.

Germline V lookup: CDR1 MNHNY, CDR2 SVGAGI (reference sequence). Trimming pared 0 bases from V and 3 bases from J, leaving 11 bases between. The CDR3 sequence is 15 residues long. Study-level findings and limits: Some TCR beta chains (about 170 of them) were listed as cytomegalovirus-associated. One later analysis, an examination of the 120 validation repertoires, found that first-cohort TCR clusters tended to co-occur in them.

The chain recombines TRBV6-6 with TRBJ1-2; D is possibly TRBD1 (5 bases). The receptor was isolated from a woman aged 30 to 39 in good health and CMV-seropositive. Sequenced material: PBMCs. CDR3: CASSYSTGEYYGYTF. CDR3 sequence (DNA): TGTGCCAGCAGTTACTCGACGGGGGAGTACTATGGCTACACCTTC.